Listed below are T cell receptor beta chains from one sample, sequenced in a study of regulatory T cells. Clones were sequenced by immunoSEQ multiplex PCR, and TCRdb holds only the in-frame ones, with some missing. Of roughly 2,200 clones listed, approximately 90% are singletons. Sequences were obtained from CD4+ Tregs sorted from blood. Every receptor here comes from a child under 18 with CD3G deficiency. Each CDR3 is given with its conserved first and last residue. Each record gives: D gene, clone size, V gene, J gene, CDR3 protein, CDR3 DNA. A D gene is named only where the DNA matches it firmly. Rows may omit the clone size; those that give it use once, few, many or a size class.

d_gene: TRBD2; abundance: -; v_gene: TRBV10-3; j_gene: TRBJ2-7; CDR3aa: CATSGLAGTYEQYF; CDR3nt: TGTGCCACTTCGGGACTAGCGGGAACCTACGAGCAGTACTTC
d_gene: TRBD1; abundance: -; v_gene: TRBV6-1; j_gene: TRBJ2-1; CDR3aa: CASSEVLTGSYNEQFF; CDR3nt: TGTGCCAGCAGTGAAGTCTTGACAGGGTCGTACAATGAGCAGTTCTTC
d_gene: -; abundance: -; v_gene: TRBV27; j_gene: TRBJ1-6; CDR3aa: CASSPGQGGSYNSPLHF; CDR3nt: TGTGCCAGCAGTCCGGGACAAGGAGGCTCCTATAATTCACCCCTCCACTTT
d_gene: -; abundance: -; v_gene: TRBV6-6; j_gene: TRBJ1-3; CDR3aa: CASGWGGNTIYF; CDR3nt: TGTGCCAGCGGCTGGGGGGGAAACACCATATATTTT
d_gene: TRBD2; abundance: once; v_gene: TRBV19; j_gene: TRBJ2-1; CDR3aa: CASSLRTSGRGRNEQFF; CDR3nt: TGTGCCAGTAGTCTAAGGACTAGCGGGAGAGGTAGAAATGAGCAGTTCTTC
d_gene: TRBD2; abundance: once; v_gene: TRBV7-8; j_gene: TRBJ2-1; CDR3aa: CASSLTSGQDHEQFF; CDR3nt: TGTGCCAGCAGCTTGACTAGCGGGCAAGACCATGAGCAGTTCTTC
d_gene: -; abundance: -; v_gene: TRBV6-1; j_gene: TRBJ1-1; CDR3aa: CASSNVWAGNTEAFF; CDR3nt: TGTGCCAGCAGCAACGTCTGGGCGGGGAACACTGAAGCTTTCTTT
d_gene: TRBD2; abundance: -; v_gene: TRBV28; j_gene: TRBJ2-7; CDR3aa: CASSCGRLAGCYEQYF; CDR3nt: TGTGCCAGCAGCTGCGGACGACTAGCGGGATGCTACGAGCAGTACTTC
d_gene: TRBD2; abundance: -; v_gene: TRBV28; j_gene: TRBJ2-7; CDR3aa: CASSPSPSGGSYEQYF; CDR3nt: TGTGCCAGCAGTCCCTCCCCTAGCGGGGGTTCCTACGAGCAGTACTTC
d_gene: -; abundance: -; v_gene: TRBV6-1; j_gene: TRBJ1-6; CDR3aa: CASSPLGLESSPLHF; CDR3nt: TGTGCCAGCAGCCCTCTGGGCCTCGAGTCTTCACCCCTCCACTTT
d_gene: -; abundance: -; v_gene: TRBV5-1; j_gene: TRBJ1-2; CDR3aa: CASSLGTSNYGYTF; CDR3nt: TGCGCCAGCAGCTTAGGGACATCTAACTATGGCTACACCTTC
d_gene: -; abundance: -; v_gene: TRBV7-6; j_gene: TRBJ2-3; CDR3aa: CASSHSSTDTQYF; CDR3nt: TGTGCCAGCAGCCACTCTAGCACAGATACGCAGTATTTT
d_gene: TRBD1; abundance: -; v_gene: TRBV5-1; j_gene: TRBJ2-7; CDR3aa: CASSLTGQGTFEQYF; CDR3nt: TGCGCCAGCAGCCTGACGGGACAGGGGACCTTCGAGCAGTACTTC
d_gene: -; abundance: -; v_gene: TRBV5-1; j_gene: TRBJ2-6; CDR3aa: CASSLFVSGSGANVLTF; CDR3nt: TGCGCCAGCAGCTTGTTTGTGTCGGGCTCTGGGGCCAACGTCCTGACTTTC
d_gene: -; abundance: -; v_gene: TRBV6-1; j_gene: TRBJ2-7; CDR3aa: CASSDRGRSYEQYF; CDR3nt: TGTGCCAGCAGTGACCGGGGCCGCTCCTACGAGCAGTACTTC